The clone carrying this T cell receptor (beta chain) was counted ten times or more. Trimming took 3 bases from V and 1 from J; bases not matched to a gene: 4. Germline CDR1 LGHDT, CDR2 YNNKEL (reference sequence). The CDR3 totals 16 residues. Each CDR3 protein gets one entry after TCRdb re-called the 5' RACE reads with MiXCR. Here the sample spans just under 60,000 distinct CDR3 sequences, under 4.5% being singletons. This sample was included in a study of neurological immune-mediated disorders. The rearrangement uses TRBV3-1 and TRBJ2-3; TRBD2 agrees at 10 bases. The sequence was collected from a woman aged 25 to 39 with multiple sclerosis. The sample taken for sequencing was PBMCs. Written as DNA, the CDR3 is TGTGCCAGCAGCCAGGCTAGCGGGGGAGGCACAGATACGCAGTATTTT. It is translated as CASSQASGGGTDTQYF.